This TCR beta chain is drawn from a study of T cell changes during pregnancy in multiple sclerosis. Sequencing used immunoSEQ multiplex PCR; TCRdb keeps in-frame clones, though not all of them. The table lists about 98,000 clones, about 90% of them singletons. Per the germline V gene, CDR1 is SGHRS and CDR2 is YFSETQ. V was shortened by 3 bases and J by 1 base, with 10 bases between the two germline ends. The CDR3 loop spans 14 amino acids. The receptor comes from a female donor in good health, enrolled as a control in a pregnancy study. This rearrangement joins TRBV5-1 to TRBJ2-5, with D tentatively TRBD2 (5 bases). This specimen was peripheral blood, taken after pregnancy. The CDR3 here is CASSSLGSQETQYF. CDR3 coding DNA: TGCGCCAGCAGCTCCTTGGGGAGCCAAGAGACCCAGTACTTC.